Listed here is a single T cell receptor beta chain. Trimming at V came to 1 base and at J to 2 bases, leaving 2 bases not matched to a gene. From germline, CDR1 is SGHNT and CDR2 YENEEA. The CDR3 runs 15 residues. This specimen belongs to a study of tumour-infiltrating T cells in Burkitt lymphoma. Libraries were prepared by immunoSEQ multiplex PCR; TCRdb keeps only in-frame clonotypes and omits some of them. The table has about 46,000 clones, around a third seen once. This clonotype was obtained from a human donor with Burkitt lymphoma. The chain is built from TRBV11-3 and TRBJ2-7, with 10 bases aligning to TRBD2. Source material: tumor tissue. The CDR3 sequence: CASSLGAGGPYEQYF. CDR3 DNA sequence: TGTGCCAGCAGCTTAGGAGCGGGGGGGCCCTACGAGCAGTACTTC.